Shown below are 29 T cell receptor beta chains from a single sample sequenced in a study of T cells in Graves' hyperthyroidism and ophthalmopathy. Amplified TCR beta CDR3 regions came from RNA transcripts. First-round RT-PCR targeting the TCR CDR3 was performed with the HTBI primer set. TCRdb ran MiXCR on the multiplex PCR reads and lists one entry per CDR3 protein. The sample lists 360,000 or so distinct CDR3 sequences, 13% to 15% occurring once. Sequenced sample: blood. These receptors originate from a woman in her sixties or seventies with Graves' ophthalmopathy.

This clonotype was counted many times. The rearrangement links TRBV20-1 to TRBJ2-4; weak D call: TRBD1 (6 bases). There are 13 residues in the CDR3. Deletions cut 5 bases from V and 1 base from J, with 9 bases between. Per germline, CDR1 DFQATT and CDR2 SNEGSKA (reference sequence). In DNA form, the CDR3 reads TGCAGTGCTGAAGACAGGGCCAAAAACATTCAGTACTTC. It translates to CSAEDRAKNIQYF.

The rearrangement links TRBV7-2 to TRBJ2-5; unclear D gene. Per germline, CDR1 SGHTA and CDR2 FQGNSA. This CDR3 region has 15 residues. Deletions cut 4 bases from V and 5 bases from J, with 17 bases between. The CDR3 DNA reads as TGTGCCAGCAGCTGGACGGTCGACACCAGGGAGACCCAGTACTTC. The encoded protein is CASSWTVDTRETQYF.

This clonotype was seen many times. The V gene is TRBV2, the J gene TRBJ2-7; D call uncertain. Germline-derived CDR1 and CDR2 are SNHLY and FYNNEI. There are 13 residues in the CDR3. V was shortened by 5 bases and J by 5 bases, with 13 bases between the two germline ends. The CDR3 here is CASSWTDPDEQYF. Here the CDR3 DNA reads TGTGCCAGCAGTTGGACCGACCCCGACGAGCAGTACTTC. The entire variable domain, with the rest obtained from reference TRBV2 and TRBJ2-7, is as follows: EPEVTQTPSHQVTQMGQEVILRCVPISNHLYFYWYRQILGQKVEFLVSFYNNEISEKSEIFDDQFSVERPDGSNFTLKIRSTKLEDSAMYFCASSWTDPDEQYFGPGTRLTVT.

The chain recombines TRBV27 with TRBJ2-4; D is undetermined. The CDR3 covers 12 residues. Looked up from germline, CDR1 is MNHEY and CDR2 is SMNVEV (reference sequence). Trimming removed 0 bases at V and 6 bases at J, with 3 bases between. CDR3 bases: TGTGCCAGCAGTTTATCTGGAAACATTCAGTACTTC. It codes for CASSLSGNIQYF.

This clonotype was observed a handful of times. V usage is TRBV28 and J usage is TRBJ2-7, with D possibly being TRBD1 or TRBD2 (6 bases each). Looked up from germline, CDR1 is MDHEN and CDR2 is SYDVKM. Trimming left V 6 bases short and J 3 bases short, with 18 bases between. The CDR3 has 15 amino acids. The DNA for the CDR3 is TGTGCCAGCAGCAGGGGTGGGGCGGGAAGCTACGAGCAGTACTTC. This codes for CASSRGGAGSYEQYF.

A remark on this clonotype: A much larger clone sits a single nucleotide away, making a read error possible. Written as DNA, the CDR3 is TGTGTCAGCAGGAAGACAGGGGGTGAGACCCAGTACTTC. Its protein is CVSRKTGGETQYF. The chain recombines TRBV6-2 or TRBV6-3 with TRBJ2-5; TRBD1 matches 9 bases. Germline V gives CDR1 MNHEY, CDR2 SVGEGT. The CDR3 has 13 residues.

The table lists this clonotype with a few counts. V and J are TRBV6-1 and TRBJ2-2; 9 bases agree with TRBD2. The CDR3 contains 17 residues. Germline V lookup: CDR1 MNHNS, CDR2 SASEGT. J was trimmed by 5 bases and V by 6 bases; bases with no gene match: 13. The CDR3 here is CASSSLAGAIGTGELFF. DNA for the CDR3: TGTGCCAGCAGCTCATTAGCGGGAGCGATAGGGACCGGGGAGCTGTTTTTT.

This clonotype has ten or more counts. The rearrangement links TRBV5-1 to TRBJ2-6; possibly TRBD1 for D (6 bases). The germline V gene has CDR1 SGHRS and CDR2 YFSETQ. The CDR3 consists of 16 residues. The ends were cut back, 0 bases at V and 4 bases at J, with 11 bases in the middle. CDR3 coding DNA: TGCGCCAGCAGCTTGGGTACAGGGCGAGGGGCCAACGTCCTGACTTTC. Translated, it gives CASSLGTGRGANVLTF.

This clonotype was observed many times. The chain links TRBV6-2 or TRBV6-3 to TRBJ1-5; 7 bases fit TRBD1. This CDR3 region has 17 residues. The V segment lost 10 bases and the J segment 5 bases; nucleotides outside the gene matches: 20. Germline CDR1 MNHEY, CDR2 SVGEGT. The CDR3, as DNA: TGTGCCACCAAACTCCCGACAGGGCGTGGGATAGATCAGCCCCAGCATTTT. Amino acids: CATKLPTGRGIDQPQHF.

This clonotype has a count of ten or more. The J gene is TRBJ2-3, the V gene TRBV10-3; perhaps TRBD2 as D (6 bases). V lost 0 bases, J lost 0 bases, and 10 bases lay in between. Germline V gene lookup returns CDR1 ENHRY and CDR2 SYGVKD. The CDR3 totals 16 residues. Here the CDR3 DNA reads TGTGCCATCAGTGAGTCGGGACTGGCTAGCACAGATACGCAGTATTTT. Translated, it gives CAISESGLASTDTQYF.

The table lists this clonotype with many counts. The chain couples TRBV11-1 to TRBJ2-7, with D perhaps TRBD2 (5 bases). From germline, CDR1 is SGHAT and CDR2 FQDESV (reference sequence). The CDR3 has 15 residues. Trimming pared 5 bases from V and 1 base from J, leaving 15 bases between. The CDR3 spells CASSLVGGRSYEQYF. The CDR3 DNA reads TGTGCCAGCAGCCTAGTTGGAGGTCGGTCCTACGAGCAGTACTTC.

The rearrangement links TRBV19 to TRBJ2-1, with 8 positions matching TRBD2. The CDR3 length is 15 residues. Germline CDR1 reads LNHDA; CDR2 reads SQIVND (reference sequence). V was pared by 5 bases and J by 8 bases, with 11 bases of the junction left unmatched. The CDR3 reads CASSPRSGGPYEQFF. CDR3 coding DNA: TGTGCCAGTAGTCCCCGTTCGGGAGGGCCCTATGAGCAGTTCTTC.

V is TRBV11-2 and J is TRBJ2-3; 13 bases match TRBD2. CDR1 and CDR2 from the germline V gene are SGHAT and FQNNGV. This CDR3 region has 15 residues. Trimming took 5 bases from V and 5 from J; bases not matched to a gene: 4. CDR3 in DNA: TGTGCCAGCAGCGCGGGACTAGCGGGAAGAGATACGCAGTATTTT. Translating it yields CASSAGLAGRDTQYF.

The V call is TRBV19, the J call TRBJ2-7, with D perhaps TRBD1 (7 bases). Trimming shortened V by 3 bases and J by 1 base, and 10 bases separated the two germline ends. This CDR3 region has 14 residues. Germline V CDR1 and CDR2: LNHDA, SQIVND (reference sequence). The CDR3 spells CASSMTGRSYEQYF. The CDR3 nucleotides are TGTGCCAGTAGTATGACAGGGAGGTCCTACGAGCAGTACTTC.

In its sample, this clonotype was seen many times. This chain uses TRBV5-1 with TRBJ1-1; a weak D match, TRBD1 (5 bases). CDR3 length equals 14 residues. The V gene lost 3 bases and the J gene lost 0 bases, with 9 bases spanning the gap. The germline gives CDR1 SGHRS, CDR2 YFSETQ. CDR3 DNA: TGCGCCAGCAGCTCGGGACGGATGAACACTGAAGCTTTCTTT. Its protein is CASSSGRMNTEAFF.

V and J are TRBV20-1 and TRBJ2-7; the D call may be TRBD1 or TRBD2 (5 bases each). Germline V gives CDR1 DFQATT, CDR2 SNEGSKA (reference sequence). Trimming took off 0 bases at V and 1 base at J, with 16 bases between the two ends. The CDR3 contains 16 residues. CDR3 sequence: CSARDIRRGPSYEQYF. The CDR3 coding sequence is TGCAGTGCTAGAGATATACGACGGGGCCCTTCCTACGAGCAGTACTTC.

This clonotype appeared many times. The genes are TRBV20-1 and TRBJ2-5, with D unclear. Looked up from germline, CDR1 is DFQATT and CDR2 is SNEGSKA (reference sequence). V was cut by 3 bases and J by 5 bases, with 4 bases left in between. The CDR3 sequence is 10 residues long. The chain's CDR3 is CSARSETQYF. Here the CDR3 DNA reads TGCAGTGCTAGGTCGGAGACCCAGTACTTC.

This clonotype has a count of ten or more. The chain recombines TRBV2 with TRBJ1-5; TRBD1 is a possible D gene (6 bases). Germline V lookup: CDR1 SNHLY, CDR2 FYNNEI. There are 15 residues in the CDR3. Trimming took off 4 bases at V and 2 bases at J, with 12 bases between the two ends. CDR3 nucleotide sequence: TGTGCCAGCAGTGGGGGGGGCGCAGGCAATCAGCCCCAGCATTTT. This encodes CASSGGGAGNQPQHF.

This clonotype came up a few times. The chain combines TRBV13 with TRBJ2-1; 7 bases fit TRBD2. The CDR3 has 17 amino acids. CDR1 PRHDT and CDR2 FYEKMQ come from the germline V gene (reference sequence). Trimming removed 4 bases from V and 4 bases from J; junction bases left unmatched: 13. The CDR3 DNA is TGTGCCAGCAGCTCGAAAGCGGGAATAATGGGGTACAATGAGCAGTTCTTC. Protein: CASSSKAGIMGYNEQFF.

The chain combines TRBV7-2 with TRBJ2-7; 12 bases are a match to TRBD2. The ends lost 5 bases at V and 5 bases at J; junction bases unmatched: 4. This CDR3 region has 14 residues. The V gene's germline CDR1 is SGHTA and CDR2 FQGNSA. The CDR3 nucleotides read TGTGCCAGCAGCCCGACTAGCGGGAGAGACGAGCAGTACTTC. This translates into CASSPTSGRDEQYF.

This clonotype was detected many times. This chain links TRBV20-1 with TRBJ2-1; 9 nucleotides agree with TRBD2. Germline V gene data show CDR1 as DFQATT and CDR2 as SNEGSKA (reference sequence). J was trimmed by 9 bases and V by 3 bases; bases with no gene match: 18. The CDR3 is made up of 17 amino acids. The CDR3 DNA sequence: TGCAGTGCTAGCCCGACTAGCGGACCCTCTCGAGGGATTGAGCAGTTCTTC. Residues: CSASPTSGPSRGIEQFF.

This clonotype has ten or more counts. This rearrangement joins TRBV14 to TRBJ2-4, with 8 positions matching TRBD1. The CDR3 covers 14 residues. Germline V gene sequence: CDR1 SGHDN, CDR2 FVKESK. The junction had 5 bases not matched to a gene; V was cut back by 1 base and J by 9 bases. The CDR3 sequence is CASSQGTGRSIQYF. Here the CDR3 DNA reads TGTGCCAGCAGCCAAGGGACAGGGAGGAGCATTCAGTACTTC.

This clonotype was detected ten times or more. V and J are TRBV29-1 and TRBJ2-7; tentative D call: TRBD1 (6 bases). CDR3 length: 14 amino acids. Germline CDR1 and CDR2: SQVTM and ANQGSEA. Deletions cut 4 bases from V and 5 bases from J, with 18 bases between. Written as DNA, the CDR3 is TGCAGCGTTGCTCACGACAGGCTCCGCGACGAGCAGTACTTC. It is translated as CSVAHDRLRDEQYF.

This clonotype has only a few counts. The chain recombines TRBV2 with TRBJ1-5, with D possibly matching TRBD1 (5 bases). Germline CDR1 reads SNHLY; CDR2 reads FYNNEI. The CDR3 has 15 amino acids. Trimming removed 6 bases at V and 0 bases at J, with 12 bases between. CDR3 DNA: TGTGCCAGCAGCGTCCAGGGAAGTAGCAATCAGCCCCAGCATTTT. Translating gives CASSVQGSSNQPQHF.

This clonotype has only a few counts. The CDR3 region has the DNA TGTGCCAGCAGCTTGGAAATCGGAGCGACGGGACTAGCGGGAGTTGAGCAGTTCTTC. Amino acid sequence: CASSLEIGATGLAGVEQFF. The V and J genes are TRBV5-4 and TRBJ2-1; 14 bases fit TRBD2. Germline trimming cut 0 bases from V and 9 bases from J; bases unmatched to any gene: 14. The CDR3 sequence is 19 residues long. Germline V CDR1 and CDR2: SGHNT, YYREEE (reference sequence).

This clonotype was detected only a few times. Being one base from a much bigger clone, this may be a read error. The chain uses TRBV18 and TRBJ2-5, with D perhaps matching TRBD1 or TRBD2 (5 bases each). The CDR3 has 14 residues. The V gene's germline CDR1 is KGHSH and CDR2 LQKENI. In nucleotides, the CDR3 is TGTGCCAGCTCACTCTTAAGGGGAGAAGAGACCCGGTACTTC. It is translated as CASSLLRGEETRYF.

This clonotype was counted at least ten times. This chain uses TRBV5-1 with TRBJ2-7, with D possibly TRBD2 on 6 matching bases. The germline V gene encodes CDR1 SGHRS and CDR2 YFSETQ. Trimming pared 5 bases from V and 5 bases from J, leaving 17 bases between. The CDR3 has 14 amino acids. CDR3 region: CASRRDSGRNEQYF. In DNA, the CDR3 is TGCGCCAGCAGACGGGACTCCGGTCGGAACGAGCAGTACTTC.

This clonotype was recorded many times. This chain joins TRBV12-3 or TRBV12-4 and TRBJ2-2; TRBD1 matches at 7 bases. This CDR3 is built from 19 residues. Trimming took 3 bases from V and 0 from J; bases not matched to a gene: 13. In DNA form, the CDR3 reads TGTGCCAGCAGTTTGAGGGTCTTAGGGGGCGAATCGAACACCGGGGAGCTGTTTTTT. Protein sequence: CASSLRVLGGESNTGELFF.

This clonotype has a count of ten or more. The chain combines TRBV28 with TRBJ2-1; 7 bases fit TRBD2. This CDR3 contains 15 residues. Trimming removed 2 bases from V and 8 bases from J; junction bases left unmatched: 9. CDR1 is MDHEN, CDR2 SYDVKM, per germline. The CDR3 is CASSLASGIYDEQFF. CDR3 nucleotide sequence: TGTGCCAGCAGTTTAGCCAGCGGGATTTACGATGAGCAGTTCTTC. The complete variable domain, with remaining parts taken from reference TRBV28 and TRBJ2-1, reads DVKVTQSSRYLVKRTGEKVFLECVQDMDHENMFWYRQDPGLGLRLIYFSYDVKMKEKGDIPEGYSVSREKKERFSLILESASTNQTSMYLCASSLASGIYDEQFFGPGTRLTVL.